One and the same sample provided the 32 T cell receptor beta chains below, sequenced in a study of shared clonotypes between healthy human individuals. Method: immunoSEQ multiplex PCR; TCRdb's copy keeps in-frame clones and lacks some. The sample records fewer than 3 million clones, about nine tenths being singletons. Material for sequencing was naive CD4+ T cells from PBMCs. Regarding subset: CD45RA+ positively selected. These TCRs come from a man between 18 and 35 years old in good health. Some clones in this sample may be carry-over from other donors' samples.

The chain links TRBV10-2 to TRBJ2-5, with 8 bases matching TRBD1. Germline V gene lookup returns CDR1 WSHSY and CDR2 SAAADI. The CDR3 length is 13 residues. The V and J ends lost 6 bases and 3 bases, in that order; junction bases with no gene match: 3. CDR3 in DNA: TGCGCCAGCAGGAGGGGACAGGAAGAGACCCAGTACTTC. It translates to CASRRGQEETQYF.

The chain combines TRBV14 with TRBJ1-4; 8 bases fit TRBD1. J gave up 6 bases and V 4 bases, and 4 bases lay outside the gene matches. The CDR3 is made up of 14 amino acids. Germline V CDR1 and CDR2: SGHDN, FVKESK. This CDR3 reads CASSPRGRDEKLFF. The CDR3 coding sequence is TGTGCCAGCAGCCCCAGGGGGCGCGATGAAAAACTGTTTTTT.

Concerning this clone itself: This CDR3 is also generated by other DNA sequences in the sample. The chain combines TRBV5-1 with TRBJ2-3, with D possibly being TRBD1 (6 bases). The CDR3 is 15 amino acids. V was shortened by 4 bases and J by 1 base, with 13 bases between the two germline ends. Germline V gives CDR1 SGHRS, CDR2 YFSETQ. The CDR3 here is CASSPRGGRTDTQYF. Written as DNA, the CDR3 is TGCGCCAGCAGCCCCAGGGGCGGTCGCACAGATACGCAGTATTTT.

The chain joins TRBV28 to TRBJ2-1, with TRBD2 identical over 10 bases. V lost 4 bases to trimming and J lost 4 bases; unmatched junction nucleotides: 7. Germline assignment: CDR1 MDHEN and CDR2 SYDVKM. The CDR3 covers 16 residues. CDR3 amino acids: CASSSGLAERYNEQFF. CDR3 in DNA: TGTGCCAGCAGTTCTGGACTAGCGGAACGTTACAATGAGCAGTTCTTC.

The V call is TRBV30, the J call TRBJ1-1; D ambiguous. Trimming removed 3 bases at V and 5 bases at J, with 13 bases between. Germline V gene lookup returns CDR1 GTSNPN and CDR2 SVGIG (reference sequence). The CDR3 extends over 13 amino acids. CDR3 protein: CAWSQEYWTEAFF. CDR3 in DNA: TGTGCCTGGAGCCAAGAATACTGGACTGAAGCTTTCTTT.

This chain connects TRBV6-4 to TRBJ1-2; D remains unclear. V was cut by 4 bases and J by 7 bases, with 10 bases left in between. Germline CDR1 reads MRHNA; CDR2 reads SNTAGT. This CDR3 is built from 12 residues. The CDR3, as DNA: TGTGCCAGCAGTGCCGACCGAGTTGGCTACACCTTC. Its translation is CASSADRVGYTF.

This sequence joins TRBV5-6 and TRBJ2-2; 9 bases match TRBD1. The CDR3 is 16 residues long. Unmatched junction bases numbered 7, after V lost 4 bases and J lost 3 bases. Germline assignment: CDR1 SGHDT and CDR2 YYEEEE. The CDR3 nucleotides read TGTGCCAGCAGCCGGGCCGGGACAGGGTACACCGGGGAGCTGTTTTTT. Residues: CASSRAGTGYTGELFF.

J is TRBJ2-2 and V is TRBV5-4; TRBD2 matches 9 bases. The germline gives CDR1 SGHNT, CDR2 YYREEE (reference sequence). Trimming removed 4 bases from V and 2 bases from J; junction bases left unmatched: 6. The CDR3 has 16 amino acids. As DNA, the CDR3 is TGTGCCAGCAGCCCGCGGACTAGCGCAAACACCGGGGAGCTGTTTTTT. Amino acid sequence: CASSPRTSANTGELFF. The full variable domain, in which reference TRBV5-4 and TRBJ2-2 provide the parts outside the CDR3, is ETGVTQSPTHLIKTRGQQVTLRCSSQSGHNTVSWYQQALGQGPQFIFQYYREEENGRGNFPPRFSGLQFPNYSSELNVNALELDDSALYLCASSPRTSANTGELFFGEGSRLTVL.

The chain combines TRBV28 with TRBJ2-3; D may be TRBD1 (6 bases). The germline gives CDR1 MDHEN, CDR2 SYDVKM. V was trimmed by 8 bases and J by 1 base, leaving 7 bases between them. This CDR3 comprises 12 residues. As DNA, the CDR3 is TGTGCCAGCCGACAGGGCACAGATACGCAGTATTTT. It yields the protein CASRQGTDTQYF.

The chain combines TRBV9 with TRBJ2-5; D possibly uses TRBD1 or TRBD2 (6 bases each). Trimming took off 0 bases at V and 1 base at J, with 22 bases between the two ends. CDR3 length: 19 residues. The germline V gene has CDR1 SGDLS and CDR2 YYNGEE. The CDR3 region is CASSVDGGRASWVQETQYF. The CDR3 nucleotides are TGTGCCAGCAGCGTAGATGGGGGGCGAGCGTCGTGGGTCCAAGAGACCCAGTACTTC. The full variable domain, with the rest looked up from reference TRBV9 and TRBJ2-5, is DSGVTQTPKHLITATGQRVTLRCSPRSGDLSVYWYQQSLDQGLQFLIQYYNGEERAKGNILERFSAQQFPDLHSELNLSSLELGDSALYFCASSVDGGRASWVQETQYFGPGTRLLVL.

This clone has only one observation. The chain joins TRBV10-3 to TRBJ1-3, with D unclear. Germline V CDR1 and CDR2: ENHRY, SYGVKD. V lost 7 bases to trimming and J lost 4 bases, with 14 bases between them. The CDR3 is 14 residues long. The CDR3 here is CAITELITGNTIYF. The CDR3 nucleotides are TGTGCCATCACTGAACTCATTACGGGAAACACCATATATTTT.

This chain connects TRBV5-1 to TRBJ2-3; TRBD1 aligns across 9 bases. CDR1 is SGHRS, CDR2 YFSETQ, per germline. The V segment lost 0 bases and the J segment 3 bases; nucleotides outside the gene matches: 5. This CDR3 has 16 amino acids. In DNA form, the CDR3 reads TGCGCCAGCAGCTTGGAACCGGGACAGGGTACAGATACGCAGTATTTT. It is translated as CASSLEPGQGTDTQYF.

The chain joins TRBV5-1 to TRBJ2-7; 12 bases are shared with TRBD2. The CDR3 has 16 amino acids. V lost 3 bases, J lost 2 bases, and 6 bases stayed unmatched. Germline V gives CDR1 SGHRS, CDR2 YFSETQ. The CDR3 region is CASSWGASGRAYEQYF. Here the CDR3 DNA reads TGCGCCAGCAGCTGGGGGGCTAGCGGGAGGGCCTACGAGCAGTACTTC.

The chain recombines TRBV7-2 with TRBJ2-7; D remains ambiguous. The germline V gene encodes CDR1 SGHTA and CDR2 FQGNSA. The ends were cut back, 5 bases at V and 0 bases at J, with 14 bases in the middle. CDR3 length equals 15 residues. The CDR3 sequence: CASSTAYQSSYEQYF. The DNA for the CDR3 is TGTGCCAGCAGCACCGCGTATCAGAGCTCCTACGAGCAGTACTTC.

This clone occurred a few times. Other DNA sequences in this specimen translate into the identical CDR3. The chain employs TRBV28 and TRBJ1-5; D is unclear. V lost 6 bases and J 7 bases, leaving 10 bases between the germline ends. Germline V CDR1 and CDR2: MDHEN, SYDVKM. This CDR3 contains 12 residues. DNA of the CDR3: TGTGCCAGCAGCTTGTCCGGGCAGCCCCAGCATTTT. Its protein is CASSLSGQPQHF.

The CDR3, as DNA: TGTGCCAGCAGTAACCTCGGGACAGGATTTGAAGAGACCCAGTACTTC. Amino acids: CASSNLGTGFEETQYF. The chain carries TRBV28 and TRBJ2-5, with 8 nucleotides matching TRBD1. CDR1 is MDHEN and CDR2 is SYDVKM in the germline V gene. The CDR3 is made up of 16 amino acids. The V and J ends lost 5 bases and 3 bases, in that order; junction bases with no gene match: 11.

This chain joins TRBV28 and TRBJ1-5; D is unclear. The CDR3 contains 15 residues. V lost 3 bases to trimming and J lost 4 bases, with 13 bases between them. CDR1 is MDHEN, CDR2 SYDVKM, per germline. For the CDR3, the DNA is TGTGCCAGCAGTTTTGGAGACACCTTTAATCAGCCCCAGCATTTT. Translated: CASSFGDTFNQPQHF.

This clone was found once. This chain uses TRBV5-1 with TRBJ2-3, with D perhaps matching TRBD1 or TRBD2 (6 bases each). Germline-derived CDR1 and CDR2 are SGHRS and YFSETQ. This CDR3 comprises 16 residues. V gave up 4 bases and J gave up 8 bases, with 23 bases separating them. For the CDR3, the DNA is TGCGCCAGCAGCGCCCGACAGGAGGCCGGGAGAGGTACGCAGTATTTT. It translates to CASSARQEAGRGTQYF.

Only one count was recorded for this clone. The J gene is TRBJ1-5, the V gene TRBV6-1, with D perhaps matching TRBD1 (5 bases). V was pared by 8 bases and J by 6 bases, with 20 bases between. This CDR3 region has 15 residues. The germline V gene encodes CDR1 MNHNS and CDR2 SASEGT. The CDR3 DNA reads TGTGCCAGCCTCCCGCCGGGGCAGGGCGGTCAGCCCCAGCATTTT. Translated: CASLPPGQGGQPQHF.

V and J are TRBV5-1 and TRBJ2-7; 10 bases align to TRBD2. Germline trimming cut 2 bases from V and 7 bases from J; bases unmatched to any gene: 6. The V gene's germline CDR1 is SGHRS and CDR2 YFSETQ. This CDR3 spans 14 amino acids. The CDR3 protein is CASSLLAGTTEQYF. For the CDR3, the DNA is TGCGCCAGCAGCTTACTAGCGGGAACTACTGAGCAGTACTTC. Complete variable domain (other parts from reference TRBV5-1 and TRBJ2-7): KAGVTQTPRYLIKTRGQQVTLSCSPISGHRSVSWYQQTPGQGLQFLFEYFSETQRNKGNFPGRFSGRQFSNSRSEMNVSTLELGDSALYLCASSLLAGTTEQYFGPGTRLTVT.

The rearrangement uses TRBV2 and TRBJ2-7, with 9 bases aligning to TRBD2. Germline loops: CDR1 SNHLY, CDR2 FYNNEI. The V and J ends lost 4 bases and 5 bases, in that order; junction bases with no gene match: 9. The CDR3 loop spans 15 amino acids. DNA for the CDR3: TGTGCCAGCAGTGCTTTAGCGGGAGTGTCTCACGAGCAGTACTTC. It encodes CASSALAGVSHEQYF. The entire variable domain, with the rest obtained from reference TRBV2 and TRBJ2-7, is as follows: EPEVTQTPSHQVTQMGQEVILRCVPISNHLYFYWYRQILGQKVEFLVSFYNNEISEKSEIFDDQFSVERPDGSNFTLKIRSTKLEDSAMYFCASSALAGVSHEQYFGPGTRLTVT.

The chain is built from TRBV5-4 and TRBJ2-3; D may be TRBD1 (6 bases). In germline, CDR1 is SGHNT, CDR2 YYREEE (reference sequence). The CDR3 is 14 amino acids. The germline V and J ends were trimmed by 1 base and 2 bases, with 8 bases remaining between them. DNA of the CDR3: TGTGCCAGCAGCTTGACAGGGTTCACAGATACGCAGTATTTT. Residues: CASSLTGFTDTQYF.

V and J are TRBV28 and TRBJ2-2; 8 nucleotides match TRBD2. CDR3 length: 15 residues. The J segment lost 8 bases and the V segment lost 4 bases, leaving 9 bases of the junction unmatched. CDR1 and CDR2 (germline): MDHEN, SYDVKM. CDR3 region: CASSSQRERVGELFF. CDR3 nucleotides: TGTGCCAGCAGTTCCCAGCGGGAGAGGGTAGGGGAGCTGTTTTTT.

Regarding this clone: The same CDR3 also results from other DNA sequences found in this sample. V and J are TRBV9 and TRBJ2-7, with D possibly being TRBD1 (6 bases). V lost 0 bases, J lost 6 bases, and 10 bases lay in between. The CDR3 sequence is 13 residues long. Germline V lookup: CDR1 SGDLS, CDR2 YYNGEE. The CDR3 loop reads CASSVVEGGEQYF. The CDR3 DNA reads as TGTGCCAGCAGCGTAGTAGAAGGGGGCGAGCAGTACTTC.

This sequence joins TRBV6-5 and TRBJ2-5; tentatively, D is TRBD1 (6 bases). The V and J ends lost 3 bases and 2 bases respectively, with 10 bases between them. Germline lookup yields CDR1 MNHEY and CDR2 SVGAGI. This CDR3 region has 14 residues. The CDR3 DNA reads as TGTGCCAGCAGTTATGGGACACGGCAAGAGACCCAGTACTTC. Translation gives CASSYGTRQETQYF.

This rearrangement joins TRBV20-1 to TRBJ2-5; D is ambiguous. Trimming took off 6 bases at V and 5 bases at J, with 10 bases between the two ends. CDR1 is DFQATT, CDR2 SNEGSKA, per germline (reference sequence). CDR3 size: 11 residues. CDR3 nucleotides: TGCAGTGCGAACATGGGGGAGACCCAGTACTTC. Encoded protein: CSANMGETQYF.

The chain is built from TRBV28 and TRBJ1-2; no firm D call. The CDR3 totals 12 residues. The V and J ends lost 7 bases and 4 bases respectively, with 10 bases between them. Germline V gene data show CDR1 as MDHEN and CDR2 as SYDVKM. The CDR3 region is CASTDSLYGYTF. The CDR3 nucleotides are TGTGCCAGCACCGACTCACTCTATGGCTACACCTTC.

J is TRBJ2-5 and V is TRBV11-2, with D possibly matching TRBD1 (6 bases). With 4 bases removed from V and 2 bases from J, the gap between germline ends came to 8 bases. Germline V gene lookup returns CDR1 SGHAT and CDR2 FQNNGV. The CDR3 has 13 amino acids. CDR3 nucleotides: TGTGCCAGCAGCTCGGACAGACAAGAGACCCAGTACTTC. It specifies CASSSDRQETQYF.

The genes are TRBV5-1 and TRBJ2-7; no firm D call. The CDR3 length is 15 residues. Germline assignment: CDR1 SGHRS and CDR2 YFSETQ. The V gene lost 0 bases and the J gene lost 4 bases, with 14 bases spanning the gap. CDR3 residues: CASSLVPGFSYEQYF. The CDR3 bases are TGCGCCAGCAGCTTGGTGCCGGGCTTTTCTTACGAGCAGTACTTC.

The gene calls are TRBV5-1 and TRBJ2-2; TRBD2 agrees at 10 bases. Trimming took 2 bases from V and 6 from J; bases not matched to a gene: 13. Looked up from germline, CDR1 is SGHRS and CDR2 is YFSETQ. The CDR3 runs 18 residues. This chain's CDR3 is CASSFIGTSVSSAGELFF. The CDR3 DNA is TGCGCCAGCAGCTTTATTGGGACTAGCGTCTCATCGGCCGGGGAGCTGTTTTTT.

This rearrangement joins TRBV10-3 to TRBJ2-2; D is possibly TRBD1 or TRBD2 (6 bases each). CDR1 is ENHRY and CDR2 is SYGVKD in the germline V gene. The CDR3 extends over 15 amino acids. Trimming pared 2 bases from V and 4 bases from J, leaving 11 bases between. Here the CDR3 reads CAISEGGLGTGELFF. The CDR3 bases are TGTGCCATCAGTGAGGGGGGGCTGGGCACCGGGGAGCTGTTTTTT.

The V call is TRBV6-5, the J call TRBJ2-2, with 7 bases aligning to TRBD2. Losses at the gene ends were 8 bases for V and 0 bases for J; bases not matched to a gene: 6. This CDR3 has 15 residues. Germline V CDR1 and CDR2: MNHEY, SVGAGI. CDR3 DNA: TGTGCCAGCCAGGGTGCGGGAGCGAACACCGGGGAGCTGTTTTTT. This encodes CASQGAGANTGELFF.